The 10 T cell receptor beta chains listed next were all sequenced from one sample in a study of pediatric ulcerative colitis. This table comes from immunoSEQ multiplex PCR, and its TCRdb copy is limited to in-frame clones, with some not included. The sample records tens of thousands of clones, less than 90% being singletons. The sequenced material came from blood. The receptors were gathered from a boy aged 5-17 years with severe ulcerative colitis.

This chain joins TRBV6-5 and TRBJ1-1; D remains ambiguous. With 4 bases removed from V and 0 bases from J, the gap between germline ends came to 15 bases. CDR3 length: 16 amino acids. Germline CDR1 MNHEY, CDR2 SVGAGI. CDR3 coding DNA: TGTGCCAGCAGTTCCCACGGGAACGAGATGAACACTGAAGCTTTCTTT. Translating gives CASSSHGNEMNTEAFF.

This chain joins TRBV29-1 and TRBJ2-7; TRBD1 matches 8 bases. The trim removed 4 bases at V and 6 bases at J, leaving 5 bases unmatched. The CDR3 loop spans 12 amino acids. The germline V gene encodes CDR1 SQVTM and CDR2 ANQGSEA. As DNA, the CDR3 is TGCAGCGTTGGTGGCAGGGGGCGCGAGCAGTACTTC. This sequence encodes CSVGGRGREQYF.

V and J are TRBV14 and TRBJ1-2; D is undetermined. Germline lookup yields CDR1 SGHDN and CDR2 FVKESK. The CDR3 is 14 residues long. Trimming took 1 base from V and 4 from J, leaving 10 bases between them. CDR3 loop: CASSQGGGIYGYTF. The CDR3 nucleotides are TGTGCCAGCAGCCAAGGGGGAGGGATCTATGGCTACACCTTC.

The chain links TRBV13 to TRBJ2-1; a weak D match, TRBD2 (5 bases). The CDR3 spans 15 residues. From germline, CDR1 is PRHDT and CDR2 FYEKMQ (reference sequence). V shed 5 bases and J shed 0 bases, with 11 bases lying between them. CDR3 loop: CASSRLGSSYNEQFF. CDR3 in DNA: TGTGCCAGCAGCCGCTTGGGGAGCTCCTACAATGAGCAGTTCTTC.

The V gene is TRBV5-1, the J gene TRBJ2-1, with 11 bases fitting TRBD2. Germline values: CDR1 SGHRS, CDR2 YFSETQ. CDR3 length: 17 amino acids. V gave up 5 bases and J gave up 9 bases; unmatched junction bases: 16. The CDR3 reads CASRPRLAGGPRSEQFF. For the CDR3, the DNA is TGCGCCAGCAGACCTCGTCTAGCGGGAGGCCCCCGTTCTGAGCAGTTCTTC.

The chain has TRBV7-2 and TRBJ1-3; no definite D call. V lost 2 bases to trimming and J lost 4 bases, with 3 bases between them. Germline CDR1 SGHTA, CDR2 FQGNSA. The CDR3 runs to 12 residues. CDR3 loop: CASSLRGNTIYF. The CDR3 DNA is TGTGCCAGCAGCTTACGCGGAAACACCATATATTTT.

The chain is built from TRBV19 and TRBJ1-3; tentative D call: TRBD1 (6 bases). The CDR3 totals 15 residues. The V gene's germline CDR1 is LNHDA and CDR2 SQIVND (reference sequence). Between the trimmed V and J ends, which lost 6 bases and 0 bases, there was a span of 12 bases. The CDR3: CASRNRASSGNTIYF. The CDR3 DNA reads as TGTGCCAGTAGGAACAGGGCCTCCTCTGGAAACACCATATATTTT.

The chain combines TRBV7-2 with TRBJ1-2; unclear D gene. Trimming left V 2 bases short and J 6 bases short, with 7 bases between. CDR1 is SGHTA, CDR2 FQGNSA, per germline. The CDR3 has 12 residues. In DNA, the CDR3 is TGTGCCAGCAGCTTAAGAGCCCATGGCTACACCTTC. This translates into CASSLRAHGYTF. The full variable domain, in which reference TRBV7-2 and TRBJ1-2 provide the parts outside the CDR3, is GAGVSQSPSNKVTEKGKDVELRCDPISGHTALYWYRQSLGQGLEFLIYFQGNSAPDKSGLPSDRFSAERTGGSVSTLTIQRTQQEDSAVYLCASSLRAHGYTFGSGTRLTVV.

The rearrangement links TRBV2 to TRBJ2-2; D gene uncertain. There are 13 residues in the CDR3. Germline CDR1 and CDR2: SNHLY and FYNNEI. Trimming pared 5 bases from V and 1 base from J, leaving 5 bases between. The CDR3 reads CASSSGNTGELFF. CDR3 sequence (DNA): TGTGCCAGCAGTTCCGGGAACACCGGGGAGCTGTTTTTT.

This chain links TRBV7-2 with TRBJ2-3; D not certain. The germline V gene encodes CDR1 SGHTA and CDR2 FQGNSA. The CDR3 is 13 residues long. Trimming removed 5 bases from V and 0 bases from J, with 6 bases in between. In DNA form, the CDR3 reads TGTGCCAGCAGCCGTACTAGCACAGATACGCAGTATTTT. Encoded protein: CASSRTSTDTQYF.